The rows below give T cell receptor beta chains drawn from one sample of a study of T cells in Graves' hyperthyroidism and ophthalmopathy. Via MiXCR, TCRdb re-called the multiplex PCR reads, giving one row per CDR3 protein. The top ten hold roughly 8.2% of the sample, which has about 540,000 distinct CDR3 sequences, roughly 50% seen once. The sequenced sample was peripheral blood or thyroid tissue (not recorded which). The receptors shown here come from a young woman with Graves' hyperthyroidism. The CDR3 runs from the conserved cysteine through the conserved F or W. The order of the fields is D gene, V gene, clone size, CDR3 length, J gene, CDR3 DNA, CDR3 protein. The D gene is left open where the match is weak. Size is stated for part of the rows, as once, few or many counts, or as a class when the clone is expanded.

NA	TRBV20-1	NA	14	TRBJ1-5	TGCAGTGCTAGTGTAGGATCGGGCAATCAGCCCCAGCATTTT	CSASVGSGNQPQHF
NA	TRBV24-1	NA	12	TRBJ2-6	TGTGCCACCAGTGATTGGGGGTGGACTGAAGCTTTC	CATSDWGWTEAF
NA	TRBV2	NA	12	TRBJ1-6	TGTGCCAGCAGTGTACAGGGAGTTCCCCTCCACTTT	CASSVQGVPLHF
TRBD1	TRBV10-3	few	14	TRBJ1-5	TGTGCCAGCAGTTACGGGGCAGGGGGTCAGCCCCAGCATTTT	CASSYGAGGQPQHF
NA	TRBV9	many	14	TRBJ2-7	TGTGCCAGCAGCGTAGGGAGGATTCCCTACGAGCAGTACTTC	CASSVGRIPYEQYF
TRBD2	TRBV5-1	NA	15	TRBJ2-1	TGCGCCAGCAGCGCCTCACTAGCGGGTCACAATGAGCAGTTCTTC	CASSASLAGHNEQFF
TRBD1	TRBV5-1	NA	15	TRBJ1-5	TGCGCCAGCAGCGCCGGGGACAGAAGCAATCAGCCCCAGCATTTT	CASSAGDRSNQPQHF
TRBD1	TRBV24-1	few	16	TRBJ2-2	TGTGCCACCAGTGTCCGGACAGGGGTGGGCACCGGGGAGCTGTTTTTT	CATSVRTGVGTGELFF
NA	TRBV5-1	once	13	TRBJ2-5	TGCGCCAGCAGCACCGGGCCGGAAGAGACCCAGTACTTC	CASSTGPEETQYF
NA	TRBV12-3/TRBV12-4	few	12	TRBJ1-1	TGTGCCAGCAGTTCGCTATACTCCGAAGCTTTCTTT	CASSSLYSEAFF
TRBD2	TRBV7-8	NA	17	TRBJ2-7	TGTGCCAGCAGCTTAAGGGGAGCGGGAGGGCCTCGGTACGAGCAGTACTTC	CASSLRGAGGPRYEQYF
NA	TRBV4-3	few	13	TRBJ2-7	TGCGCCAGCAGCCAAGATTTGGCCGCCGAGCAGTACTTC	CASSQDLAAEQYF
NA	TRBV2	many	13	TRBJ2-7	TGTGCCCGCTTAGGTGAAGGCTCCTACGAGCAGTACTTC	CARLGEGSYEQYF
TRBD1	TRBV14	NA	14	TRBJ1-4	TGTGCCAGCAGCCAAACAGGGGCTTATGAAAAACTGTTTTTT	CASSQTGAYEKLFF
NA	TRBV7-9	few	15	TRBJ2-5	TGTGCCAGCAGCTTAAAGGCAGGGGATCTAGAGACCCAGTACTTC	CASSLKAGDLETQYF
NA	TRBV15	NA	13	TRBJ2-3	TGTGCCACCAGCAGAGGACGCCTAGATACGCAGTATTTT	CATSRGRLDTQYF
NA	TRBV2	NA	11	TRBJ1-6	TGTGCCACCTCGCCGATCTCACCCCTCCACTTT	CATSPISPLHF
NA	TRBV29-1	NA	15	TRBJ1-4	TGCAGCGTTGAAGATAAACAGGGCTCTAATGAAAAACTGTTTTTT	CSVEDKQGSNEKLFF
NA	TRBV7-2	many	14	TRBJ1-1	TGTGCCAGCAGCTTAGACTCCCAGGCAGCTGAAGCTTTCTTT	CASSLDSQAAEAFF
TRBD1	TRBV19	NA	15	TRBJ1-1	TGTGCCAGTAGTCCGTACCCGACAGGGGGAACTGAAGCTTTCTTT	CASSPYPTGGTEAFF
TRBD2	TRBV10-3	many	14	TRBJ2-5	TGTGCCATCAGTGAGTCTACGGGGGGAGAGACCCAGTACTTC	CAISESTGGETQYF
TRBD1	TRBV29-1	many	13	TRBJ2-5	TGCAGCGTTGGCCGGGACAGCCAAGAGACCCAGTACTTC	CSVGRDSQETQYF
TRBD1	TRBV7-9	NA	13	TRBJ1-2	TGTGCCGGCCGGGGAGACAGGGAGGAAGGCTACACCTTC	CAGRGDREEGYTF
NA	TRBV15	many	16	TRBJ1-1	TGTGCCACCAGCAGTGGAGGGGCCCCCCCGCCCCTCGAAGCTTTCTTT	CATSSGGAPPPLEAFF
NA	TRBV15	many	14	TRBJ1-2	TGTGCCACCAGCAGAGTCGCAGGGATCTATGGCTACACCTTC	CATSRVAGIYGYTF
TRBD1	TRBV25-1	NA	17	TRBJ1-4	TGTGCCAGCGTATCGTCGGGGGCACAGGGGGCGGATGAAAAACTGTTTTTT	CASVSSGAQGADEKLFF
TRBD1	TRBV24-1	NA	14	TRBJ1-4	TGTGCCACCAGTGGGACAGGGGGCTATGAAAAACTGTTTTTT	CATSGTGGYEKLFF
TRBD1	TRBV2	NA	13	TRBJ2-7	TGTGCCGCGAAGGCGGACAGGGGGCCCGAGCAGTACTTC	CAAKADRGPEQYF
NA	TRBV19	few	15	TRBJ1-4	TGTGCCAGTAGTATTTCGAGGACAACTAATGAAAAACTGTTTTTT	CASSISRTTNEKLFF
NA	TRBV26	NA	14	TRBJ1-1	TGTGCCAGCAGTCCCCGGGCCACAAACACTGAAGCTTTCTTT	CASSPRATNTEAFF
TRBD1	TRBV9	many	15	TRBJ2-7	TGTGCCAGCAGCGTAGTCGGGACAGGGCCGGGTGAGCAGTACTTC	CASSVVGTGPGEQYF
TRBD1	TRBV29-1	NA	12	TRBJ1-1	TGCAGCGTGGGGACAGGGTACACTGAAGCTTTCTTT	CSVGTGYTEAFF
TRBD1	TRBV20-1	few	14	TRBJ1-5	TGCAGTGCTAGTGGGACCAGGGGGAATCAGCCCCAGCATTTT	CSASGTRGNQPQHF
NA	TRBV15	many	14	TRBJ2-7	TGTGCCACCAGCAGCCAGGGTTTTTCGGACGAGCAGTACTTC	CATSSQGFSDEQYF
TRBD1	TRBV7-2	few	15	TRBJ2-7	TGTGCCAGCAGCTTGGGGACAGACGGATTCTACGAGCAGTACTTC	CASSLGTDGFYEQYF
TRBD1	TRBV15	NA	15	TRBJ1-4	TGTGCCACCAGACCCGGACAGGGGGCAGGGGAAAAACTGTTTTTT	CATRPGQGAGEKLFF
NA	TRBV6-5	NA	13	TRBJ1-5	TGTGCCAGCAGTTCTACCAGGGAACAGCCCCAGCATTTT	CASSSTREQPQHF
NA	TRBV7-2	NA	15	TRBJ2-2	TGTGCCAGCAGCTTGCAAGGTAGCGTTACCGGGGAGCTGTTTTTT	CASSLQGSVTGELFF
NA	TRBV10-3	NA	15	TRBJ1-2	TGTGCCAGCAGCTACTCCGGGGGGATCAACTATGGCTATACCTTC	CASSYSGGINYGYTF
TRBD1	TRBV25-1	NA	15	TRBJ2-1	TGTGCCAGCAGCCCTGGGGGGACAGGGTACAATGAGCAGTTCTTC	CASSPGGTGYNEQFF
NA	TRBV11-1	few	15	TRBJ1-1	TGTGCCAGCAGCGTCTACAGGGCGGACTACACTGAAGCTTTCTTT	CASSVYRADYTEAFF
NA	TRBV7-2	few	14	TRBJ1-1	TGTGCCAGCAGCACCCGAAAGGCGAACACTGAAGCTTTCTTT	CASSTRKANTEAFF
TRBD2	TRBV7-8	NA	15	TRBJ2-5	TGTGCCAGCAGCTTCGGAGCGGGAGGGCAAGAGACCCAGTACTTC	CASSFGAGGQETQYF
TRBD1	TRBV19	NA	15	TRBJ2-2	TGTGCCAGTAGTATACTTCCGACAGGGACCGGGGAGCTGTTTTTT	CASSILPTGTGELFF
TRBD1	TRBV12-3/TRBV12-4	NA	14	TRBJ1-1	TGTGCCAGCAGTTGGACAGGGCTAGACACTGAAGCTTTCTTT	CASSWTGLDTEAFF
TRBD2	TRBV9	NA	16	TRBJ2-7	TGTGCCAGCAGCGTAGTTGGTAGCGGGAACCTCTACGAGCAGTACTTC	CASSVVGSGNLYEQYF
TRBD1	TRBV7-9	NA	16	TRBJ2-7	TGTGCCAGCAGCCAAGAACCGGGACAGGGGAAGAGGGAGCAGTACTTC	CASSQEPGQGKREQYF
NA	TRBV2	many	11	TRBJ1-2	TGTGCCAGCAGTGAACAGGGTGGCTACACCTTC	CASSEQGGYTF
NA	TRBV7-9	NA	15	TRBJ1-1	TGTGCCAGCAGCTTAGACGGGGCACTGAACACTGAAGCTTTCTTT	CASSLDGALNTEAFF
NA	TRBV14	NA	13	TRBJ1-2	TGTGCCAGCAGCCCGGGAATTAGCTATGGCTACACCTTC	CASSPGISYGYTF
TRBD1	TRBV7-8	NA	14	TRBJ1-3	TGTGCCAGCAGACCGACAGGGGGCATTGACACCATATATTTT	CASRPTGGIDTIYF
NA	TRBV12-3/TRBV12-4	many	11	TRBJ2-7	TGTGCCAGCAGTCAGGATGCCGAGCAGTACTTC	CASSQDAEQYF
TRBD1	TRBV27	NA	16	TRBJ1-2	TGTGCCAGCAGTCGTTGGACAGGGGGCGCCGGGGATGGCTACACCTTC	CASSRWTGGAGDGYTF